The 7 T cell receptor beta chains below all came from one sample that was sequenced in a study of blood T cell repertoires in COVID-19. Data came from immunoSEQ multiplex PCR; TCRdb stores just in-frame clones and leaves some out. The sample shows about 220,000 clones, approximately 90% of them seen only once. The sample comprised PBMCs or T cells enriched from blood (not recorded which). The receptor source for this set is a woman aged 30 to 39 who had recovered from COVID-19.

The chain uses TRBV7-2 and TRBJ2-7; 12 bases fit TRBD2. The CDR3 consists of 15 residues. Germline V CDR1 and CDR2: SGHTA, FQGNSA. V shed 5 bases, J shed 5 bases, and the junction held 7 bases outside the gene matches. This chain's CDR3 is CASSISSGGGHEQYF. CDR3 nucleotide sequence: TGTGCCAGCAGCATATCTAGCGGGGGGGGTCACGAGCAGTACTTC.

In nucleotides, the CDR3 is TGTGCCATCTCTACTTCGGGTCTAGCGGAATATTTTGGCTACACCTTC. It codes for CAISTSGLAEYFGYTF. This chain uses TRBV10-3 with TRBJ1-2; D call uncertain. CDR3 length equals 16 residues. Germline CDR1 reads ENHRY; CDR2 reads SYGVKD. V lost 8 bases, J lost 7 bases, and 26 bases lay in between.

About this clone: The junction and the germline gene differ at one end; a read error may be behind it. The gene calls are TRBV19 and TRBJ2-2, with no clear D. This CDR3 is built from 14 residues. Germline CDR1 and CDR2: LNHDA and SQIVND (reference sequence). For the CDR3, the DNA is TGTGCCAGTAGTGGATTGATTAACAGCGGGGAGCTGTTTTTT. This encodes CASSGLINSGELFF. The full variable domain, rest sourced from reference TRBV19 and TRBJ2-2, is DGGITQSPKYLFRKEGQNVTLSCEQNLNHDAMYWYRQDPGQGLRLIYYSQIVNDFQKGDIAEGYSVSREKKESFPLTVTSAQKNPTAFYLCASSGLINSGELFFGEGSRLTVL.

The rearrangement uses TRBV6-6 and TRBJ1-1; a weak D match, TRBD1 (5 bases). This CDR3 has 17 amino acids. Trimming cost V 5 bases and J 2 bases, with 21 bases left between them. CDR1 and CDR2 from the germline V gene are MNHNY and SVGAGI (reference sequence). As DNA, the CDR3 is TGTGCCAGCAGTCGTTGGGAGGTGATTGGACAAAACACTGAAGCTTTCTTT. This encodes CASSRWEVIGQNTEAFF.

This chain connects TRBV6-5 to TRBJ2-1; perhaps TRBD2 as D (6 bases). The germline V gene encodes CDR1 MNHEY and CDR2 SVGAGI. CDR3 size: 14 residues. V gave up 5 bases and J gave up 0 bases, with 8 bases separating them. The DNA of the CDR3 is TGTGCCAGCAGTCCCGGGAGCTCCTACAATGAGCAGTTCTTC. Translation gives CASSPGSSYNEQFF.

This chain joins TRBV11-2 and TRBJ1-1; 10 nucleotides align to TRBD1. The CDR3 is 15 amino acids. The V and J ends lost 5 bases and 4 bases, in that order; junction bases with no gene match: 7. Per germline, CDR1 SGHAT and CDR2 FQNNGV. The CDR3 loop reads CASSDRDRGGTEAFF. The CDR3 DNA reads as TGTGCCAGCAGCGACCGGGACAGGGGTGGCACTGAAGCTTTCTTT.

The chain has TRBV20-1 and TRBJ1-1, with D maybe TRBD1 (5 bases). V was shortened by 6 bases and J by 7 bases, with 12 bases between the two germline ends. Germline lookup yields CDR1 DFQATT and CDR2 SNEGSKA (reference sequence). The CDR3 is 11 residues long. The CDR3 sequence: CSAPTGHEAFF. CDR3 DNA: TGCAGTGCCCCCACAGGACATGAAGCTTTCTTT.